This paragraph reports one T cell receptor (beta chain). The target antigen is unknown. CDR1 and CDR2 (germline): SGHNT, YYREEE (reference sequence). V lost 6 bases, J lost 2 bases, and 8 bases lay in between. The CDR3 covers 13 residues. Generated by immunoSEQ multiplex PCR, the TCRdb table keeps only in-frame clones and is missing some. Of about 21,000 clones in the sample, 82% were seen once. This specimen belongs to a study of CD4+ T cells in melanoma. Findings of the study overall: Reportedly, melanoma neoantigen-specific CD4+ T cells showed varied differentiation states. CD8+ T cell, macrophage and B cell function reportedly correlated with neoantigen-specific CD4+ T cells.

The chain links TRBV5-4 to TRBJ2-2, with D hard to call. The sample consisted of cells from a culture (not recorded whether cultured in vitro). The sequence was obtained from a human donor with melanoma. The CDR3 loop reads CASNSRNTGELFF. CDR3 DNA: TGTGCCAGCAACTCCCGAAACACCGGGGAGCTGTTTTTT.